These T cell receptor beta chains were read from a single sample in a study of shared clonotypes between healthy human individuals. The assay was immunoSEQ multiplex PCR, and TCRdb's table has in-frame clones only and misses some. The profile covers 980,000 or so clones, with approximately 80% appearing a single time and about 1.5% taken by the ten largest. The sequencing input was memory CD4+ T cells sorted from blood. These receptors came from a man aged 18 to 29 in good health. Both conserved end residues are part of each CDR3. A D gene is named only where the DNA matches it firmly. Clone size is not always given. Where it is, it says once, few, many or a class for expanded clones.

D gene	clone size	CDR3 length	V gene	J gene	CDR3 DNA	CDR3 protein
TRBD1	.	14	TRBV19	TRBJ2-7	TGTGCCAGTAGCAAGACGGACAGGCCCTACGAGCAGTACTTC	CASSKTDRPYEQYF
.	.	13	TRBV19	TRBJ2-7	TGTGCCAGTAGTATAGGTCCTTCCTACGAGCAGTACTTC	CASSIGPSYEQYF
TRBD2	.	14	TRBV5-1	TRBJ2-7	TGCGCCAGCAGCGGGACTAGCGGATCCTACGAGCAGTACTTC	CASSGTSGSYEQYF
.	.	15	TRBV28	TRBJ1-1	TGTGCCAGCAGTTCCCTGGACCCCGGTAACACTGAAGCTTTCTTT	CASSSLDPGNTEAFF
.	.	18	TRBV30	TRBJ1-3	TGTGCCTGGAGTCGCGATTTTCGGGATCAGAGCTCTGGAAACACCATATATTTT	CAWSRDFRDQSSGNTIYF
.	few	13	TRBV5-5	TRBJ2-3	TGTGCCAGCAGCTCTCGCGGCACAGATACGCAGTATTTT	CASSSRGTDTQYF
.	once	12	TRBV19	TRBJ1-1	TGTGCCAGTGACCGGAAAAACACTGAAGCTTTCTTT	CASDRKNTEAFF
.	.	18	TRBV5-4	TRBJ2-1	TGTGCCAGCAGCTTGGCCGGCAGGGGAGGGTCGAGTGCCAATGAGCAGTTCTTC	CASSLAGRGGSSANEQFF
.	.	13	TRBV7-9	TRBJ1-5	TGTGCCAGCAGCTTAACCGGAGATCAGCCCCAGCATTTT	CASSLTGDQPQHF
.	.	14	TRBV6-1	TRBJ2-3	TGTGCCAGCAGCCCTCAGGACAGCACAGATACGCAGTATTTT	CASSPQDSTDTQYF
.	.	14	TRBV10-3	TRBJ1-5	TGTGCCATCAGTGATGGACAGTTTATGAAGCCCCAGCATTTT	CAISDGQFMKPQHF
TRBD1	.	18	TRBV7-9	TRBJ1-2	TGTGCCAGCAGCGCGTTAGACAGGGACAGCCGAGTAGGCTATGGCTACACCTTC	CASSALDRDSRVGYGYTF
.	.	13	TRBV19	TRBJ1-6	TGTGCCAGTAGTATGCAGCAGGTTGGGCCCCTCCACTTT	CASSMQQVGPLHF
.	.	13	TRBV25-1	TRBJ1-1	TGTGCCAGCACCCCCGGGGGGAACACTGAAGCTTTCTTT	CASTPGGNTEAFF
.	.	12	TRBV6-1	TRBJ1-2	TGTGCCAGCAGTATTTCTAACTATGGCTACACCTTC	CASSISNYGYTF
.	.	13	TRBV6-5	TRBJ1-1	TGTGCCAGCAGCCGACAGGTGAACACTGAAGCTTTCTTT	CASSRQVNTEAFF
TRBD1	once	15	TRBV6-5	TRBJ1-6	TGTGCCAGCAGCCCGCGGACAGGGCGGAATTCACCCCTCCACTTT	CASSPRTGRNSPLHF
.	.	13	TRBV4-1	TRBJ2-7	TGCGCCAGCAGCCAAGATCCGACGGGCGAGCAGTACTTC	CASSQDPTGEQYF
.	.	13	TRBV4-1	TRBJ2-7	TGCGCCAGCAGCGGAACTCGTTCCTACGAGCAGTACTTC	CASSGTRSYEQYF
TRBD2	.	16	TRBV4-1	TRBJ2-1	TGCGCCAGCAGCCAAGTTGGACTAGCAATACACAATGAGCAGTTCTTC	CASSQVGLAIHNEQFF
.	.	13	TRBV5-4	TRBJ2-3	TGTGCCAGCAGCTTGAGTGGCACAGATACGCAGTATTTT	CASSLSGTDTQYF
.	.	14	TRBV27	TRBJ1-4	TGTGCCAGCAGTTACAGGGCGAAAGATGAAAAACTGTTTTTT	CASSYRAKDEKLFF
TRBD2	.	15	TRBV2	TRBJ2-3	TGTGCCAGCAGTGAAATGGGAGGGGAAGGGAGTCCGCAGTATTTT	CASSEMGGEGSPQYF
.	.	13	TRBV28	TRBJ1-2	TGTGCCAGCAGTAGAAATACAGCCTATGGCTACACCTTC	CASSRNTAYGYTF
.	once	13	TRBV10-3	TRBJ2-7	TGTGCCATCAGTGTTGGACAGGAGGGCGAGCAGTACTTC	CAISVGQEGEQYF
TRBD1	.	14	TRBV28	TRBJ1-2	TGTGCCAGCAGTCTCACAGGGGTACACTATGGCTACACCTTC	CASSLTGVHYGYTF
.	once	14	TRBV14	TRBJ2-4	TGTGCCAGCAGCCAAGCGGGAGTAAAAAACATTCAGTACTTC	CASSQAGVKNIQYF
TRBD1	few	15	TRBV2	TRBJ2-7	TGTGCCAGCAGTGAAGGGACAGGGAGCTCCTACGAGCAGTACTTC	CASSEGTGSSYEQYF
.	few	14	TRBV27	TRBJ2-7	TGTGCCAGCAGTTTAGCCAGGACTACCTACGAGCAGTACTTC	CASSLARTTYEQYF
TRBD2	.	14	TRBV25-1	TRBJ2-2	TGTGCCAGCAGTGCGGGAGGTGGCACCGGGGAGCTGTTTTTT	CASSAGGGTGELFF
.	.	12	TRBV6-5	TRBJ2-5	TGTGCCACTCGCCAGGGCCAAGAGACCCAGTACTTC	CATRQGQETQYF
.	.	13	TRBV11-2	TRBJ2-5	TGTGCCAGCAGCTTAGTCCCGGCCGGGACCCAGTACTTC	CASSLVPAGTQYF
.	.	17	TRBV28	TRBJ2-3	TGTGCCAGCAGTCCGAGCCCCTGGAGGGACAGCACAGATACGCAGTATTTT	CASSPSPWRDSTDTQYF
TRBD2	.	15	TRBV19	TRBJ2-7	TGTGCCAGTAGTGCACTAGCGGGGGGGCCTTACGAGCAGTACTTC	CASSALAGGPYEQYF
.	.	14	TRBV7-2	TRBJ1-1	TGTGCCAGCAGCTTTTCTTGGGGAGACACTGAAGCTTTCTTT	CASSFSWGDTEAFF
.	.	13	TRBV7-7	TRBJ2-1	TGTGCTAGCAGCTTAGGGATCGACAATGAGCAGTTCTTC	CASSLGIDNEQFF
.	.	15	TRBV12-5	TRBJ1-5	TGTGCTAGTGGTTGGGCAGACTATAGCAATCAGCCCCAGCATTTT	CASGWADYSNQPQHF
.	.	14	TRBV18	TRBJ2-7	TGTGCCAGCTCACCGGGACGGTCCGGATGGGAGCAGTACTTC	CASSPGRSGWEQYF
.	.	12	TRBV30	TRBJ2-7	TGTGCCTGGAGTAATCTTCGACTCGAGCAGTACTTC	CAWSNLRLEQYF
.	.	15	TRBV19	TRBJ2-2	TGTGCCAGTATGAGGTTTCTAGAGGGCACCGGGGAGCTGTTTTTT	CASMRFLEGTGELFF
.	.	14	TRBV6-5	TRBJ1-1	TGTGCCAGCAAGATGGACAGCCTAAACACTGAAGCTTTCTTT	CASKMDSLNTEAFF
.	few	12	TRBV30	TRBJ1-1	TGTGCCTGGAGTAGGGTTGGCACTGAAGCTTTCTTT	CAWSRVGTEAFF
.	many	14	TRBV7-2	TRBJ2-7	TGTGCCAGCAGCTTAGGGAGACAGTCCTACGAGCAGTACTTC	CASSLGRQSYEQYF
.	once	14	TRBV2	TRBJ2-1	TGTGCCAGCAGGGAATACAGCTCCTACAATGAGCAGTTCTTC	CASREYSSYNEQFF
.	few	14	TRBV30	TRBJ1-6	TGTGCCTGGGGACTAGGGACCTATAATTCACCCCTCCACTTT	CAWGLGTYNSPLHF
.	.	15	TRBV5-4	TRBJ1-1	TGTGCCAGCAGCTTTCCGGGACAAGGGGGCACTGAAGCTTTCTTT	CASSFPGQGGTEAFF
.	many	13	TRBV5-5	TRBJ2-5	TGTGCCAGCAGCTTGGTAGGGAAAGAGACCCAGTACTTC	CASSLVGKETQYF
.	.	15	TRBV5-8	TRBJ1-6	TGTGCCAGCAGCTTCGCCCAGGGTGGGAATTCACCCCTCCACTTT	CASSFAQGGNSPLHF
.	.	13	TRBV2	TRBJ2-7	TGTGCCAGCAGTGCGACCTTGTTGTACGAGCAGTACTTC	CASSATLLYEQYF
.	.	13	TRBV2	TRBJ2-2	TGTGCCAGCAAGAACGGGGGAACCGGGGAGCTGTTTTTT	CASKNGGTGELFF
.	.	14	TRBV11-2	TRBJ1-1	TGTGCCAGCAGTCTAGGGACGGAGAACACTGAAGCTTTCTTT	CASSLGTENTEAFF
TRBD1	few	15	TRBV30	TRBJ2-7	TGTGCCTGGAGTCCCTGGGACAGGGCAACCTACGAGCAGTACTTC	CAWSPWDRATYEQYF
.	.	15	TRBV30	TRBJ1-5	TGTGCCTGGAGTTTCCCGGGCAGGTCCAATCAGCCCCAGCATTTT	CAWSFPGRSNQPQHF
.	.	16	TRBV19	TRBJ1-3	TGTGCCAGTAGTTCTTGGGGTCAAAACTCTGGAAACACCATATATTTT	CASSSWGQNSGNTIYF
TRBD1	many	14	TRBV30	TRBJ1-4	TGTGCCTGGAGGCGCCGGGACAGGCAAGAAAAACTGTTTTTT	CAWRRRDRQEKLFF